Detailed here is one T cell receptor beta chain. The source of the sample is a study of Ad26.COV2.S vaccination and SARS-CoV-2 variants. Whole-study context: COV1001, an Ad26.COV2.S trial, supplied this vaccine-arm donor.

Treatment specified: 15 to 20 received Ad26.COV2.S at low or high dose, single or two shots; 5 received placebo; per-sample allocation not given. Repertoires come from day 63 after the first vaccine or placebo injection. Donation was by an adult aged 18-55 years who was in Boston. The shot given was an Ad26 vector that makes Wuhan-strain SARS-CoV-2 spike. Sequencing used immunoSEQ multiplex PCR; TCRdb keeps in-frame clones, though not all of them. In the table there are approximately 350,000 clones, around nine tenths of which are singletons. The sample in question was peripheral blood, obtained in a trial of Ad26.COV2.S vaccine versus placebo. The receptor's source is a person between 18 and 65 years old who received the Ad26.COV2.S COVID-19 vaccine or a placebo.

The CDR3 DNA reads as TGTGCCAGCAGCTTCGCCCCGGGAGCTAATGAGCAGTTCTTC. Translating gives CASSFAPGANEQFF. The genes are TRBV7-8 and TRBJ2-1; D possibly corresponds to TRBD2 (6 bases). Germline V CDR1 and CDR2: SGHVS, FQNEAQ. Trimming took off 3 bases at V and 7 bases at J, with 13 bases between the two ends. The CDR3 is 14 residues long.